Each of the 10 T cell receptor beta chains below was sequenced from the same sample in a study of T-cell reconstitution after alpha-beta-depleted transplantation in children. Using unique molecular identifiers, the investigators prepared the TCRbeta library. TCRdb re-derived calls from the PCR reads in MiXCR, one entry per CDR3 protein. The sample lists some 120,000 distinct CDR3 sequences, approximately 22% occurring once. The sample in question was PBMCs, mostly from graft donor cells, obtained 180 days after TCRalphabeta/CD19-depleted stem cell transplant. The receptor source for this set is a male patient between 2 and 10 years old who had a stem cell transplant for chronic granulomatous disease, so the T cells may come from the graft donor.

This clonotype came up many times. This chain joins TRBV29-1 and TRBJ2-5, with a weak D call TRBD2 (5 bases). The CDR3 extends over 14 amino acids. Germline V gives CDR1 SQVTM, CDR2 ANQGSEA. Trimming removed 7 bases from V and 1 base from J, with 16 bases in between. The DNA for the CDR3 is TGCAGCGCCCAAGAGGGCAGACGCCAAGAGACCCAGTACTTC. Residues: CSAQEGRRQETQYF.

This clonotype was recorded only once. The chain recombines TRBV10-2 with TRBJ2-1; TRBD1 matches 7 bases. Looked up from germline, CDR1 is WSHSY and CDR2 is SAAADI. V gave up 6 bases and J gave up 12 bases; unmatched junction bases: 11. The CDR3 is made up of 13 amino acids. The CDR3 DNA reads TGCGCCAGCAGCACCGGGACAGTCTCCTCGCAGTTCTTC. Its protein is CASSTGTVSSQFF.

The rearrangement uses TRBV5-1 and TRBJ2-2; no clear D. The germline gives CDR1 SGHRS, CDR2 YFSETQ. The CDR3 runs 14 residues. V was shortened by 6 bases and J by 2 bases, with 11 bases between the two germline ends. The CDR3 nucleotides read TGCGCCAGCACCCCCGGCTTTAACACCGGGGAGCTGTTTTTT. Amino acid sequence: CASTPGFNTGELFF.

This clonotype was detected many times. The DNA for the CDR3 is TGTGCCAGCTCACCACTGTCTAGCGGGACCAATGAGCAGTTCTTC. As protein: CASSPLSSGTNEQFF. This chain links TRBV18 with TRBJ2-1; TRBD2 matches at 9 bases. The length of the CDR3 is 15 residues. CDR1 is KGHSH, CDR2 LQKENI, per germline. Losses at the gene ends were 1 base for V and 6 bases for J; bases not matched to a gene: 4.

This clonotype showed up just a few times. V is TRBV12-3 or TRBV12-4 and J is TRBJ1-1, with 8 positions matching TRBD1. J gave up 0 bases and V 6 bases, and 9 bases lay outside the gene matches. The CDR3 contains 16 residues. The CDR3 loop reads CASSPRGRAMNTEAFF. The CDR3 DNA reads as TGTGCCAGCAGCCCCAGGGGGCGGGCTATGAACACTGAAGCTTTCTTT.

This clonotype has only a few counts. The CDR3 DNA reads as TGTGCCAGCAGTTCTCCACCCCACAATGAGCAGTTCTTC. Protein sequence: CASSSPPHNEQFF. The V and J genes are TRBV12-3 or TRBV12-4 and TRBJ2-1; no clear D gene. Trimming shortened V by 4 bases and J by 5 bases, and 9 bases separated the two germline ends. The CDR3 length is 13 residues.

This clonotype turned up a few times. This chain uses TRBV20-1 with TRBJ1-5; possible D gene TRBD1, 5 bases. The CDR3 runs 13 residues. Germline V gene lookup returns CDR1 DFQATT and CDR2 SNEGSKA (reference sequence). V was trimmed by 5 bases and J by 0 bases, leaving 8 bases between them. The CDR3, as DNA: TGCAGTGCTGGGGGTGATAGCAATCAGCCCCAGCATTTT. As protein: CSAGGDSNQPQHF.

This clonotype was observed a few times. The chain uses TRBV9 and TRBJ2-1; D remains unclear. Germline V gives CDR1 SGDLS, CDR2 YYNGEE. The CDR3 has 15 residues. V shed 0 bases and J shed 10 bases, with 17 bases lying between them. CDR3 sequence reads: CASSVEVSLWNEQFF. CDR3 bases: TGTGCCAGCAGCGTAGAAGTTAGTCTCTGGAACGAGCAGTTCTTC. Together with reference TRBV9 and TRBJ2-1, the CDR3 gives the full variable domain: DSGVTQTPKHLITATGQRVTLRCSPRSGDLSVYWYQQSLDQGLQFLIQYYNGEERAKGNILERFSAQQFPDLHSELNLSSLELGDSALYFCASSVEVSLWNEQFFGPGTRLTVL.

This clonotype was picked up a small number of times. J is TRBJ2-7 and V is TRBV12-3 or TRBV12-4; 12 bases are a match to TRBD2. CDR3 length equals 17 residues. Germline trimming cut 3 bases from V and 5 bases from J; bases unmatched to any gene: 11. The CDR3 bases are TGTGCCAGCAGTTTTTGGGCTAGCGGGAGGGCCCAACACGAGCAGTACTTC. Protein product: CASSFWASGRAQHEQYF.

J is TRBJ2-7 and V is TRBV7-8; perhaps TRBD2 as D (6 bases). Germline V gene lookup returns CDR1 SGHVS and CDR2 FQNEAQ. The CDR3 sequence is 15 residues long. V was shortened by 0 bases and J by 2 bases, with 11 bases between the two germline ends. This chain's CDR3 is CASSLAWEATYEQYF. The CDR3 DNA sequence: TGTGCCAGCAGCTTAGCGTGGGAGGCTACCTACGAGCAGTACTTC.